These 20 T cell receptor beta chains were all obtained from the same sample, sequenced in a study of T cell changes during pregnancy in multiple sclerosis (dated by TCRdb to about 2019). The library was built by means of the immunoSEQ multiplex PCR assay. The clones in this table, taken by TCRdb from immuneACCESS, are in-frame only. Not every clone is retained; where verified, under half of the shortfall comes from an unresolved V gene, and the cause of the rest is unknown. The sample table holds about 98,000 clones, of which approximately 90% were seen once. The ten largest clonotypes hold less than 2.5% of the sample. The material sequenced was peripheral blood, taken after pregnancy. The receptors originated from a female donor in good health, enrolled as a control in a pregnancy study.

CDR3 nucleotide sequence: TGTGCCAGTAGTATAACTCACTATAGCAATCAGCCCCAGCATTTT. This gives the protein CASSITHYSNQPQHF. The rearrangement links TRBV19 to TRBJ1-5; no clear D. The CDR3 has 15 residues. Between the trimmed V and J ends, which lost 2 bases and 0 bases, there was a span of 8 bases. Germline CDR1 and CDR2: LNHDA and SQIVND (reference sequence). The full variable domain, completed using reference TRBV19 and TRBJ1-5, is DGGITQSPKYLFRKEGQNVTLSCEQNLNHDAMYWYRQDPGQGLRLIYYSQIVNDFQKGDIAEGYSVSREKKESFPLTVTSAQKNPTAFYLCASSITHYSNQPQHFGDGTRLSIL.

The chain employs TRBV7-8 and TRBJ2-7, with TRBD1 matching over 11 bases. V lost 6 bases, J lost 5 bases, and 12 bases stayed unmatched. The V gene's germline CDR1 is SGHVS and CDR2 FQNEAQ. This CDR3 is 16 amino acids long. CDR3 sequence: CASRRRRDRGVDEQYF. CDR3 coding DNA: TGTGCCAGCAGGAGGAGGCGGGACAGGGGGGTCGACGAGCAGTACTTC.

The CDR3 DNA sequence: TGCGCCAGCAGCCACCTTTCCTACGAGCAGTACTTC. It is translated as CASSHLSYEQYF. The chain uses TRBV4-1 and TRBJ2-7; D remains ambiguous. This CDR3 is built from 12 residues. The germline V gene encodes CDR1 MGHRA and CDR2 YSYEKL. V lost 3 bases to trimming and J lost 1 base, with 4 bases between them.

This clone was recorded once. The rearrangement links TRBV15 to TRBJ2-6, with D possibly matching TRBD2 (6 bases). There are 16 residues in the CDR3. Trimming removed 0 bases from V and 0 bases from J, with 6 bases in between. The germline V gene encodes CDR1 LNHNV and CDR2 YYDKDF (reference sequence). This CDR3 is CATSREGGSGANVLTF. The CDR3 DNA follows: TGTGCCACCAGCAGAGAGGGGGGCTCTGGGGCCAACGTCCTGACTTTC.

The J gene is TRBJ2-1, the V gene TRBV5-6; D call uncertain. Per germline, CDR1 SGHDT and CDR2 YYEEEE. V lost 7 bases to trimming and J lost 4 bases, with 18 bases between them. This CDR3 contains 15 residues. The CDR3 DNA sequence: TGTGCCAGCCTAGGTCTAGAGCACGTTTACAATGAGCAGTTCTTC. It translates to CASLGLEHVYNEQFF.

This chain uses TRBV5-1 with TRBJ2-7; 7 bases match TRBD1. The germline V gene has CDR1 SGHRS and CDR2 YFSETQ. The ends lost 3 bases at V and 3 bases at J; junction bases unmatched: 9. This CDR3 has 15 amino acids. The CDR3 loop is CASSSGQMIYYEQYF. Written as DNA, the CDR3 is TGCGCCAGCAGCTCGGGACAGATGATTTACTACGAGCAGTACTTC.

CDR3 in amino acids: CASSSVGTGEKLFF. The CDR3 DNA reads TGTGCCAGCAGTTCCGTCGGGACAGGGGAAAAACTGTTTTTT. J is TRBJ1-4 and V is TRBV28; 9 bases agree with TRBD1. Trimming at V came to 4 bases and at J to 8 bases, leaving 5 bases not matched to a gene. Germline V gene sequence: CDR1 MDHEN, CDR2 SYDVKM. The CDR3 consists of 14 residues.

This chain uses TRBV5-8 with TRBJ1-2; possible D gene TRBD1, 6 bases. The germline V gene encodes CDR1 SGHTS and CDR2 YDEGEE. The CDR3 has 13 amino acids. Trimming took 3 bases from V and 8 from J, leaving 14 bases between them. CDR3 coding DNA: TGTGCCAGCAGCTCTACAGGGTTTCGGGGCTACACCTTC. Translated, it gives CASSSTGFRGYTF.

For the CDR3, the DNA is TGTGCCAGCTCACCACTTGAGGGACAGAGCAATGAGCAGTTCTTC. Translating it yields CASSPLEGQSNEQFF. This chain joins TRBV18 and TRBJ2-1; 7 bases are shared with TRBD1. Unmatched junction bases numbered 6, after V lost 1 base and J lost 6 bases. Germline V gene data show CDR1 as KGHSH and CDR2 as LQKENI. This CDR3 is built from 15 residues.

This clone is a singleton in its sample. The chain uses TRBV6-5 and TRBJ1-3, with a possible D match to TRBD1 (6 bases). The V gene lost 6 bases and the J gene lost 2 bases, with 11 bases spanning the gap. The germline V gene has CDR1 MNHEY and CDR2 SVGAGI. There are 14 residues in the CDR3. The CDR3 coding sequence is TGTGCCAGCAGACCAACAGGGACTGGAAACACCATATATTTT. Amino acid sequence: CASRPTGTGNTIYF.

This clone was detected a few times. The DNA of the CDR3 is TGCGCCAGCAGCCAAGAAGAGCGGGACACAGATACGCAGTATTTT. The encoded protein is CASSQEERDTDTQYF. The chain combines TRBV4-1 with TRBJ2-3; the match to TRBD2 covers 7 bases. Germline V gene lookup returns CDR1 MGHRA and CDR2 YSYEKL. V dropped 0 bases and J dropped 2; count of bases not matched to a gene: 2. This CDR3 comprises 15 residues.

V gene TRBV27 combines with J gene TRBJ2-2, with 9 bases aligning to TRBD1. V lost 1 base to trimming and J lost 6 bases; unmatched junction nucleotides: 3. The CDR3 is 15 amino acids. The germline gives CDR1 MNHEY, CDR2 SMNVEV (reference sequence). The CDR3 nucleotides read TGTGCCAGCAGTTTATGGGACAGGGAGCCCGGGGAGCTGTTTTTT. This gives the protein CASSLWDREPGELFF.

The chain carries TRBV4-2 and TRBJ1-5, with 10 bases aligning to TRBD1. The CDR3 covers 15 residues. CDR1 and CDR2 (germline): LGHNA, YNFKEQ. V gave up 4 bases and J gave up 5 bases; unmatched junction bases: 5. CDR3 DNA sequence: TGTGCCAGCAGCCCTTTCGGACAGGGGGATCAGCCCCAGCATTTT. This sequence encodes CASSPFGQGDQPQHF.

The V and J genes are TRBV28 and TRBJ2-7; no clear D. The CDR3 extends over 13 amino acids. V lost 3 bases and J 7 bases, leaving 13 bases between the germline ends. CDR1 MDHEN and CDR2 SYDVKM come from the germline V gene. The CDR3 protein is CASSFPTHREQYF. In nucleotides, the CDR3 is TGTGCCAGCAGTTTCCCCACCCACCGGGAGCAGTACTTC.

V gene TRBV7-9 combines with J gene TRBJ2-3; 12 bases agree with TRBD2. The V segment lost 5 bases and the J segment 1 base; nucleotides outside the gene matches: 10. The CDR3 consists of 18 residues. Germline V gene data show CDR1 as SEHNR and CDR2 as FQNEAQ (reference sequence). CDR3 protein: CASSPLAGGSLGTDTQYF. In nucleotides, the CDR3 is TGTGCCAGCAGCCCCCTAGCGGGAGGGTCTTTGGGCACAGATACGCAGTATTTT.

The gene calls are TRBV19 and TRBJ1-5; unclear D gene. V lost 4 bases to trimming and J lost 1 base, with 20 bases between them. Germline assignment: CDR1 LNHDA and CDR2 SQIVND (reference sequence). CDR3 size: 18 residues. The CDR3 nucleotides are TGTGCCAGTAGTAAGTACGGCCAGAGGGATTTGAGCAATCAGCCCCAGCATTTT. Protein product: CASSKYGQRDLSNQPQHF.

The rearrangement uses TRBV5-5 and TRBJ1-2; 8 nucleotides agree with TRBD1. Germline CDR1 and CDR2: SGHKS and YYEKEE (reference sequence). V lost 0 bases and J lost 7; bases outside the gene matches: 17. The CDR3 has 18 residues. CDR3 DNA: TGTGCCAGCAGCTTGGAAGTGGGAACAGGGGGACTACTATTTGGCTACACCTTC. It encodes CASSLEVGTGGLLFGYTF. The full variable domain, with the rest looked up from reference TRBV5-5 and TRBJ1-2, is DAGVTQSPTHLIKTRGQQVTLRCSPISGHKSVSWYQQVLGQGPQFIFQYYEKEERGRGNFPDRFSARQFPNYSSELNVNALLLGDSALYLCASSLEVGTGGLLFGYTFGSGTRLTVV.

This sequence joins TRBV5-6 and TRBJ1-4, with D maybe TRBD1 (5 bases). CDR1 and CDR2 (germline): SGHDT, YYEEEE. V was cut by 4 bases and J by 5 bases, with 15 bases left in between. The CDR3 consists of 15 residues. In nucleotides, the CDR3 is TGTGCCAGCAGCACCCGACAGATTGTGAATGAAAAACTGTTTTTT. It is translated as CASSTRQIVNEKLFF.

The genes are TRBV7-3 and TRBJ1-1, with a tentative D call TRBD1 (6 bases). CDR1 SGHTA and CDR2 FQGTGA come from the germline V gene. V was clipped by 4 bases and J by 4 bases, with 13 bases between them. The CDR3 is 14 amino acids. The CDR3 DNA sequence: TGTGCCAGCAGCTACCAGGGGAGCGGCACTGAAGCTTTCTTT. It is translated as CASSYQGSGTEAFF.

The rearrangement uses TRBV6-5 and TRBJ2-1; D is perhaps TRBD1 (5 bases). The CDR3 sequence is 15 residues long. Germline V lookup: CDR1 MNHEY, CDR2 SVGAGI. V was pared by 7 bases and J by 2 bases, with 15 bases between. CDR3 residues: CASTPQGGPYNEQFF. CDR3 in DNA: TGTGCCAGCACCCCTCAGGGTGGCCCCTACAATGAGCAGTTCTTC.